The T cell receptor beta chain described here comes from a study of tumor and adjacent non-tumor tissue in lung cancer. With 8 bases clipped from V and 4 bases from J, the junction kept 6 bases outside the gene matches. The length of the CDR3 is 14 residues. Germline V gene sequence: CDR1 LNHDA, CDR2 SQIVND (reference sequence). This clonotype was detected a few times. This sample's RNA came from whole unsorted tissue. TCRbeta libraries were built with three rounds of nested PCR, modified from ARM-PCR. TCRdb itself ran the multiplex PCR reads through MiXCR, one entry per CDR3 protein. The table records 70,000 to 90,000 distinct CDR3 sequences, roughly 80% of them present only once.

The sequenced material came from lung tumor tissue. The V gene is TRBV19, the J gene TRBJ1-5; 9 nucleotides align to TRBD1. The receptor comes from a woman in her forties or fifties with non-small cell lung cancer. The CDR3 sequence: CASRTGTGNQPQHF. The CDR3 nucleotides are TGTGCCAGTCGAACCGGGACAGGGAATCAGCCCCAGCATTTT.